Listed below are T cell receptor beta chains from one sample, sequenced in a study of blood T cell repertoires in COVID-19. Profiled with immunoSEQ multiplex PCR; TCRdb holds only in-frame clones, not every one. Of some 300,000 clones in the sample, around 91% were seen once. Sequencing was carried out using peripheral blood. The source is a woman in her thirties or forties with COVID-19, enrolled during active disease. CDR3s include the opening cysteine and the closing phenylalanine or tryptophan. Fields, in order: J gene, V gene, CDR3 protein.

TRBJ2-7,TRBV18,CASSAQGALNEQYF
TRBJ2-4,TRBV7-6,CASSSSPGRANIQYF
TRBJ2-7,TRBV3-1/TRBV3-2,CARRKDSPPKSYEQYF
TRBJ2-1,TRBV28,CASSSSALPSYNEQFF
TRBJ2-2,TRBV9,CASSVGGRNTGELFF
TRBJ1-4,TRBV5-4,CASSTGTEYEKLFF
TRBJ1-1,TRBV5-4,CASSNDRNTEAFF
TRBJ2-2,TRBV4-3,CASSQGVGGTGELFF
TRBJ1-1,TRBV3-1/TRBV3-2,CASSPWGDTEAFF
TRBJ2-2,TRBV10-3,CAISEHIANTGELFF